This T cell receptor (beta chain) was recovered during a study of vaccination and CD4 T cells after COVID-19. Findings and caveats of the study: Convalescent patients showed a median around 90% of reactive clones that were seen only post-vaccination.

The treatment is: roughly ten-day PBMC culture with coronavirus spike peptide pools or control peptides (ViraFEST assay). In regard to this clonotype: What it binds is unknown.

The Oncomine TCR Beta short-read assay was applied to DNA of cultured CD4+ T cells. TCRdb re-called the PCR reads with MiXCR, one entry per CDR3 protein. The sample consists of about 20,000 distinct CDR3 sequences, roughly 45% of them appearing once. Germline assignment: CDR1 DFQATT and CDR2 SNEGSKA (reference sequence). The CDR3 has 16 residues. Trimming took 0 bases from V and 7 from J, leaving 21 bases between them. V is TRBV20-1 and J is TRBJ2-5; D possibly corresponds to TRBD1 (5 bases). The sample was CD4+ T cells from blood, cultured in vitro. This sequence was found in a human donor who had recovered from COVID-19. In nucleotides, the CDR3 is TGCAGTGCTAGAGATGGAAGGGGCCTCGGACCGGGGACCCAGTACTTC. It translates to CSARDGRGLGPGTQYF.